This passage covers 29 T cell receptor beta chains from one sample sequenced in a study of cytomegalovirus exposure and HLA in healthy donors. PCR employed 60 Vbeta and 13 Jbeta primers. Clones were read by immunoSEQ multiplex PCR, and TCRdb kept only the in-frame ones, dropping some. The table records roughly 150,000 clones, roughly four fifths of them present only once. The sequenced material came from PBMCs. The receptors shown here come from a man in his thirties or forties in good health and CMV-seropositive.

The chain recombines TRBV19 with TRBJ1-5; 8 bases agree with TRBD1. In germline, CDR1 is LNHDA, CDR2 SQIVND (reference sequence). This CDR3 contains 13 residues. Trimming cost V 9 bases and J 7 bases; bases outside gene matches: 8. The CDR3, as DNA: TGTGCCAGCCAGACAGGGGAATACCAGCCCCAGCATTTT. This sequence encodes CASQTGEYQPQHF.

As DNA, the CDR3 is TGTGCCAGCAGCGTAGGTCCCGGGGTAAGGGATGGCTACACCTTC. This codes for CASSVGPGVRDGYTF. The genes are TRBV9 and TRBJ1-2, with D unresolved. This CDR3 is built from 15 residues. Germline V lookup: CDR1 SGDLS, CDR2 YYNGEE. Trimming stripped 0 bases from V and 6 bases from J, with 15 bases between.

The rearrangement uses TRBV2 and TRBJ2-7, with D uncertain. Deletions cut 3 bases from V and 1 base from J, with 7 bases between. The CDR3 totals 13 residues. Germline CDR1 and CDR2: SNHLY and FYNNEI. The CDR3 sequence: CASSDYSSYEQYF. The CDR3 DNA reads TGTGCCAGCAGTGATTACAGTTCCTACGAGCAGTACTTC.

This chain joins TRBV30 and TRBJ2-7; TRBD2 might be the D (5 bases). Between the trimmed V and J ends, which lost 0 bases and 6 bases, there was a span of 18 bases. This CDR3 is built from 15 residues. Germline CDR1 is GTSNPN and CDR2 is SVGIG (reference sequence). CDR3 nucleotides: TGTGCCTGGAGTGTAGAGCGGATCCCGGGCAGCGAGCAGTACTTC. It is translated as CAWSVERIPGSEQYF.

The CDR3 nucleotides are TGCGCCAGCAGCTTGTCCCGGACAGGGACGGGTGAGCAGTACTTC. It encodes CASSLSRTGTGEQYF. The rearrangement uses TRBV5-1 and TRBJ2-7, with 8 bases that match TRBD1. V shed 1 base and J 7 bases; nucleotides not matched to a gene: 10. The CDR3 loop spans 15 amino acids. Germline V lookup: CDR1 SGHRS, CDR2 YFSETQ.

The chain carries TRBV28 and TRBJ2-7, with unresolved D. In germline, CDR1 is MDHEN, CDR2 SYDVKM. Trimming took off 2 bases at V and 6 bases at J, with 14 bases between the two ends. The CDR3 totals 14 residues. The CDR3 loop reads CASSLVSTPAEQYF. DNA for the CDR3: TGTGCCAGCAGTTTAGTTAGTACCCCCGCCGAGCAGTACTTC.

V and J are TRBV28 and TRBJ2-3; 12 positions match TRBD2. This CDR3 has 17 residues. V shed 2 bases and J 9 bases; nucleotides not matched to a gene: 12. The germline gives CDR1 MDHEN, CDR2 SYDVKM. In DNA, the CDR3 is TGTGCCAGCAGTTTACGAACCGGGACTAGCGGGTGGGGAACGCAGTATTTT. Amino acids: CASSLRTGTSGWGTQYF. Full variable domain (rest looked up from reference TRBV28 and TRBJ2-3): DVKVTQSSRYLVKRTGEKVFLECVQDMDHENMFWYRQDPGLGLRLIYFSYDVKMKEKGDIPEGYSVSREKKERFSLILESASTNQTSMYLCASSLRTGTSGWGTQYFGPGTRLTVL.

This sequence joins TRBV2 and TRBJ1-4; D remains ambiguous. The V gene's germline CDR1 is SNHLY and CDR2 FYNNEI. The length of the CDR3 is 15 residues. V gave up 6 bases and J gave up 8 bases, with 19 bases separating them. The DNA for the CDR3 is TGTGCCAGCAGATTTAGCCAAAACGGAAGAGAAAAACTGTTTTTT. Encoded protein: CASRFSQNGREKLFF. The entire variable domain, with the rest obtained from reference TRBV2 and TRBJ1-4, is as follows: EPEVTQTPSHQVTQMGQEVILRCVPISNHLYFYWYRQILGQKVEFLVSFYNNEISEKSEIFDDQFSVERPDGSNFTLKIRSTKLEDSAMYFCASRFSQNGREKLFFGSGTQLSVL.

About this clone: The junction differs from germline at one of its ends, possibly a read error. The rearrangement joins TRBV18 to TRBJ1-1, with 8 bases that match TRBD1. The CDR3 sequence is 13 residues long. Per germline, CDR1 KGHSH and CDR2 LQKENI. The CDR3 DNA reads TGTGCCAGCTCACCGGGACAGGAAAAGCCAGCCTCCTTT. As protein: CASSPGQEKPASF.

This clone is a singleton in its sample. The genes are TRBV18 and TRBJ2-1; possible D gene TRBD1, 5 bases. Germline-derived CDR1 and CDR2 are KGHSH and LQKENI. The CDR3 has 13 residues. V was cut by 6 bases and J by 4 bases, with 10 bases left in between. The CDR3 sequence is CASSDDRYNEQFF. The CDR3 DNA follows: TGTGCCAGCTCGGACGACAGATACAATGAGCAGTTCTTC.

The chain carries TRBV6-1 and TRBJ2-7; the match to TRBD1 covers 10 bases. V was clipped by 4 bases and J by 6 bases; unmatched bases: 9. The germline V gene has CDR1 MNHNS and CDR2 SASEGT. There are 15 residues in the CDR3. DNA of the CDR3: TGTGCCAGCAGTGCACACAAGGGACAGGGGCCCGAGCAGTACTTC. This translates into CASSAHKGQGPEQYF.

This chain uses TRBV2 with TRBJ1-5; 10 bases match TRBD1. The CDR3 contains 16 residues. The V gene's germline CDR1 is SNHLY and CDR2 FYNNEI. Unmatched junction bases numbered 6, after V lost 6 bases and J lost 1 base. CDR3 amino acids: CASSRRQGASNQPQHF. CDR3 DNA: TGTGCCAGCAGCCGACGACAGGGGGCGAGCAATCAGCCCCAGCATTTT.

The gene calls are TRBV29-1 and TRBJ2-5, with TRBD2 matching 9 bases. This CDR3 region has 15 residues. From germline, CDR1 is SQVTM and CDR2 ANQGSEA. V gave up 3 bases and J gave up 5 bases; unmatched junction bases: 10. Here the CDR3 reads CSVDTGTSFGETQYF. The DNA for the CDR3 is TGCAGCGTTGATACCGGGACTAGCTTCGGCGAGACCCAGTACTTC. The complete variable domain, with remaining parts taken from reference TRBV29-1 and TRBJ2-5, reads SAVISQKPSRDICQRGTSLTIQCQVDSQVTMMFWYRQQPGQSLTLIATANQGSEATYESGFVIDKFPISRPNLTFSTLTVSNMSPEDSSIYLCSVDTGTSFGETQYFGPGTRLLVL.

V and J are TRBV15 and TRBJ2-5; no reliable D call. Germline V gene lookup returns CDR1 LNHNV and CDR2 YYDKDF (reference sequence). The V end was cut by 1 base, the J end by 2 bases, with 8 bases between. This CDR3 spans 14 amino acids. The DNA of the CDR3 is TGTGCCACCAGCAGAGTTGTAGAACAAGAGACCCAGTACTTC. The encoded protein is CATSRVVEQETQYF. Together with reference TRBV15 and TRBJ2-5, the CDR3 gives the full variable domain: DAMVIQNPRYQVTQFGKPVTLSCSQTLNHNVMYWYQQKSSQAPKLLFHYYDKDFNNEADTPDNFQSRRPNTSFCFLDIRSPGLGDTAMYLCATSRVVEQETQYFGPGTRLLVL.

This chain links TRBV28 with TRBJ2-7; possibly TRBD1 for D (5 bases). CDR1 and CDR2 (germline): MDHEN, SYDVKM. V dropped 0 bases and J dropped 8 bases, with 11 bases sitting between them. The CDR3 sequence is 13 residues long. The CDR3 DNA is TGTGCCAGCAGTTTATGGGACACGCCGAAGCAGTACTTC. This gives the protein CASSLWDTPKQYF.

A word on this clone: The same CDR3 arises from other DNA sequences in this sample as well. The chain couples TRBV6-1 to TRBJ2-1, with TRBD2 as a possible D gene (6 bases). Per germline, CDR1 MNHNS and CDR2 SASEGT. The V and J ends lost 2 bases and 9 bases respectively, with 8 bases between them. The length of the CDR3 is 12 residues. Here the CDR3 DNA reads TGTGCCAGCAGTGAACAGGGAGGTGAGCAGTTCTTC. Its protein is CASSEQGGEQFF.

The gene calls are TRBV30 and TRBJ1-6; no firm D call. This CDR3 spans 12 amino acids. Germline V gene sequence: CDR1 GTSNPN, CDR2 SVGIG (reference sequence). Trimming cost V 5 bases and J 6 bases, with 8 bases left between them. This CDR3 reads CAWGHANSPLHF. CDR3 DNA: TGTGCCTGGGGGCATGCTAATTCACCCCTCCACTTT.

This clone appeared a few times. The chain uses TRBV19 and TRBJ1-2; tentatively, D is TRBD1 (5 bases). V gave up 5 bases and J gave up 2 bases, with 9 bases separating them. The germline CDR1 and CDR2 sequences are LNHDA and SQIVND (reference sequence). This CDR3 has 13 amino acids. The CDR3 protein is CASSRTTNYGYTF. The CDR3 DNA reads as TGTGCCAGTAGTCGGACAACCAACTATGGCTACACCTTC.

This clone appeared once. V usage is TRBV5-1 and J usage is TRBJ1-1, with D unclear. The CDR3 extends over 13 amino acids. Germline V gene data show CDR1 as SGHRS and CDR2 as YFSETQ. Trimming removed 0 bases from V and 8 bases from J, with 11 bases in between. The CDR3 protein is CASSLDGQPEAFF. The CDR3 DNA follows: TGCGCCAGCAGCTTGGATGGGCAACCAGAAGCTTTCTTT.

This clone was counted between two and nine times. This rearrangement joins TRBV10-1 to TRBJ2-7; 12 bases are a match to TRBD1. The CDR3 loop spans 13 amino acids. Germline V gene data show CDR1 as WNHNN and CDR2 as SYGVQD (reference sequence). Unmatched junction bases numbered 4, after V lost 8 bases and J lost 5 bases. CDR3 protein: CASAGTGGDEQYF. In DNA, the CDR3 is TGCGCCAGCGCCGGGACAGGGGGCGACGAGCAGTACTTC.

This CDR3 reads CASSRTGEDEQFF. The CDR3 nucleotides are TGTGCCAGCAGTCGGACAGGGGAGGATGAGCAGTTCTTC. The rearrangement links TRBV27 to TRBJ2-1, with 9 bases fitting TRBD1. V dropped 5 bases and J dropped 8; count of bases not matched to a gene: 4. Per the germline V gene, CDR1 is MNHEY and CDR2 is SMNVEV (reference sequence). The length of the CDR3 is 13 residues.

V is TRBV5-4 and J is TRBJ2-1, with 9 bases lining up with TRBD1. The CDR3 has 14 residues. The trim removed 6 bases at V and 8 bases at J, leaving 9 bases unmatched. Germline assignment: CDR1 SGHNT and CDR2 YYREEE (reference sequence). CDR3 region: CASKLGQGRDEQFF. Here the CDR3 DNA reads TGTGCCAGCAAACTAGGACAGGGGAGGGATGAGCAGTTCTTC.

This clone occurred once. The genes are TRBV5-1 and TRBJ2-1; 12 positions agree with TRBD2. The V and J ends lost 0 bases and 8 bases, in that order; junction bases with no gene match: 6. CDR3 length: 16 residues. From germline, CDR1 is SGHRS and CDR2 YFSETQ. CDR3 sequence (DNA): TGCGCCAGCAGCTTGGAGCTAGCGGGAGGGCGGGATGAGCAGTTCTTC. Translating it yields CASSLELAGGRDEQFF. Using reference TRBV5-1 and TRBJ2-1 for the parts outside the CDR3, the full variable domain is KAGVTQTPRYLIKTRGQQVTLSCSPISGHRSVSWYQQTPGQGLQFLFEYFSETQRNKGNFPGRFSGRQFSNSRSEMNVSTLELGDSALYLCASSLELAGGRDEQFFGPGTRLTVL.

CDR3 in amino acids: CASSRRARNQPQHF. The CDR3 DNA sequence: TGTGCCAGCAGTCGCCGCGCGCGCAATCAGCCCCAGCATTTT. This sequence joins TRBV6-5 and TRBJ1-5; D gene unclear. Deletions cut 5 bases from V and 2 bases from J, with 10 bases between. This CDR3 comprises 14 residues. Germline assignment: CDR1 MNHEY and CDR2 SVGAGI.

Written as DNA, the CDR3 is TGTGCCAGCAGCGGGAGTGCAGCCTACGAGCAGTACTTC. It codes for CASSGSAAYEQYF. The V and J genes are TRBV11-3 and TRBJ2-7; TRBD2 is a possible D gene (5 bases). Germline lookup yields CDR1 SGHNT and CDR2 YENEEA. This CDR3 is built from 13 residues. V lost 5 bases and J 2 bases, leaving 10 bases between the germline ends.

The V gene is TRBV10-1, the J gene TRBJ2-7; TRBD1 matches at 7 bases. CDR1 WNHNN and CDR2 SYGVQD come from the germline V gene (reference sequence). The CDR3 length is 14 residues. The J segment lost 7 bases and the V segment lost 2 bases, leaving 8 bases of the junction unmatched. The CDR3 spells CASSEGTDPREQYF. The CDR3 coding sequence is TGCGCCAGCAGTGAGGGGACAGATCCTAGGGAGCAGTACTTC.

The chain uses TRBV18 and TRBJ2-2; no clear D. The germline gives CDR1 KGHSH, CDR2 LQKENI. The CDR3 runs to 14 residues. V lost 3 bases to trimming and J lost 7 bases, with 12 bases between them. CDR3 bases: TGTGCCAGCTCACCCCCCGAGTGGAGCGGGGAGCTGTTTTTT. Translated, it gives CASSPPEWSGELFF.

This clone has a handful of counts. The J gene is TRBJ2-3, the V gene TRBV5-4; TRBD2 is a possible D gene (5 bases). Germline-derived CDR1 and CDR2 are SGHNT and YYREEE (reference sequence). The length of the CDR3 is 16 residues. Trimming removed 4 bases from V and 1 base from J, with 16 bases in between. CDR3 nucleotide sequence: TGTGCCAGCAGCCCTCGGACTGGGTGGCGCACAGATACGCAGTATTTT. This encodes CASSPRTGWRTDTQYF. Full variable domain (remainder filled in from reference TRBV5-4 and TRBJ2-3): ETGVTQSPTHLIKTRGQQVTLRCSSQSGHNTVSWYQQALGQGPQFIFQYYREEENGRGNFPPRFSGLQFPNYSSELNVNALELDDSALYLCASSPRTGWRTDTQYFGPGTRLTVL.

The chain carries TRBV30 and TRBJ1-5; D gene uncertain. CDR1 and CDR2 from the germline V gene are GTSNPN and SVGIG (reference sequence). V was trimmed by 7 bases and J by 0 bases, leaving 13 bases between them. The CDR3 contains 14 residues. CDR3 residues: CAFSGRRSNQPQHF. The CDR3, as DNA: TGTGCCTTCTCGGGGAGGCGTAGCAATCAGCCCCAGCATTTT.